This entry lists 22 T cell receptor beta chains sequenced from one sample in a study of T cells in tumors after PD-1 blockade. Clones were sequenced by immunoSEQ multiplex PCR, and TCRdb holds only the in-frame ones, with some missing. The table includes roughly 14,000 clones, roughly 82% detected once. Sequencing used PBMCs, obtained after anti-PD-1 treatment. The receptors stem from a human donor with basal cell carcinoma.

The chain has TRBV12-3 or TRBV12-4 and TRBJ2-6, with D hard to call. V gave up 6 bases and J gave up 6 bases, with 9 bases separating them. The CDR3 length is 13 residues. CDR3 sequence reads: CASSQPPANVLTF. The CDR3, as DNA: TGTGCCAGCAGCCAGCCTCCGGCCAACGTCCTGACTTTC.

The rearrangement joins TRBV12-5 to TRBJ1-1; D remains ambiguous. The CDR3 covers 15 residues. Per the germline V gene, CDR1 is LGHNT and CDR2 is FRNRAP. Trimming took 2 bases from V and 1 from J, leaving 11 bases between them. The CDR3 DNA sequence: TGTGCTAGTGGTTTGCCCCCCTTAGGGAACACTGAAGCTTTCTTT. This translates into CASGLPPLGNTEAFF.

The chain combines TRBV15 with TRBJ2-3, with D possibly TRBD2 on 6 matching bases. The CDR3 runs to 18 residues. The V gene lost 1 base and the J gene lost 0 bases, with 17 bases spanning the gap. Germline V gene sequence: CDR1 LNHNV, CDR2 YYDKDF (reference sequence). CDR3 DNA: TGTGCCACCAGCAGAGCCCGGGGAGGAGCCCCAAGCACAGATACGCAGTATTTT. The encoded protein is CATSRARGGAPSTDTQYF.

The sample holds a few counts of this clone. One end of the junction is discordant with germline, which a read error may explain. This sequence joins TRBV2 and TRBJ2-1, with 7 bases that match TRBD2. Germline values: CDR1 SNHLY, CDR2 FYNNEI. The CDR3 extends over 19 amino acids. The chain's CDR3 is CASCEGWAGVGSSYNEQFF. The DNA for the CDR3 is TGTGCCAGCTGTGAAGGGTGGGCGGGGGTGGGGAGCTCCTACAATGAGCAGTTCTTC.

The chain links TRBV27 to TRBJ2-3; 7 bases align to TRBD2. The V gene's germline CDR1 is MNHEY and CDR2 SMNVEV (reference sequence). Trimming cost V 9 bases and J 6 bases; bases outside gene matches: 12. The length of the CDR3 is 14 residues. DNA for the CDR3: TGTGCCAGGCGCCGGGACTATGGGCGGGATACGCAGTATTTT. Residues: CARRRDYGRDTQYF.

The genes are TRBV10-2 and TRBJ2-1; D might be TRBD2 (6 bases). V was shortened by 4 bases and J by 6 bases, with 13 bases between the two germline ends. The CDR3 extends over 14 amino acids. CDR1 WSHSY and CDR2 SAAADI come from the germline V gene. CDR3 protein: CASSGIAGLNEQFF. The DNA for the CDR3 is TGCGCCAGCAGTGGGATCGCGGGGCTCAATGAGCAGTTCTTC.

This chain uses TRBV5-4 with TRBJ1-4; D may be TRBD1 (5 bases). V gave up 0 bases and J gave up 6 bases, with 12 bases separating them. The CDR3 sequence is 15 residues long. CDR1 is SGHNT, CDR2 YYREEE, per germline (reference sequence). The DNA of the CDR3 is TGTGCCAGCAGCTTGGGGCAGGGAGAGTATGAAAAACTGTTTTTT. Translating it yields CASSLGQGEYEKLFF.

This clone is a singleton in its sample. The chain recombines TRBV11-1 with TRBJ2-1; 8 bases match TRBD1. Germline loops: CDR1 SGHAT, CDR2 FQDESV (reference sequence). V shed 4 bases and J 1 base; nucleotides not matched to a gene: 6. The CDR3 totals 16 residues. CDR3 residues: CASSSNRQGSYNEQFF. CDR3 nucleotide sequence: TGTGCCAGCAGCTCAAACAGACAGGGGTCCTACAATGAGCAGTTCTTC.

The chain carries TRBV2 and TRBJ1-6; D remains unclear. Per the germline V gene, CDR1 is SNHLY and CDR2 is FYNNEI. Trimming removed 7 bases at V and 4 bases at J, with 8 bases between. The CDR3 extends over 13 amino acids. In DNA, the CDR3 is TGTGCCAGCAAGGCCTCGTATAATTCACCCCTCCACTTT. Its protein is CASKASYNSPLHF.

J is TRBJ2-3 and V is TRBV3-1 (or the pseudogene TRBV3-2); 7 positions agree with TRBD2. This CDR3 has 16 amino acids. With 4 bases clipped from V and 0 bases from J, the junction kept 7 bases outside the gene matches. Looked up from germline, CDR1 is LGHDT and CDR2 is YNNKEL (reference sequence). CDR3 loop: CASSRSSGSSTDTQYF. The CDR3 DNA follows: TGTGCCAGCAGCCGATCTAGCGGATCTAGCACAGATACGCAGTATTTT.

V gene TRBV2 combines with J gene TRBJ1-1, with D perhaps TRBD1 (6 bases). This CDR3 contains 16 residues. Per the germline V gene, CDR1 is SNHLY and CDR2 is FYNNEI. V gave up 0 bases and J gave up 11 bases, with 22 bases separating them. In nucleotides, the CDR3 is TGTGCCAGCAGTGAAGCCGGGAAAGGGGCGGGGGCTGGTGCTTTCTTT. This sequence encodes CASSEAGKGAGAGAFF.

This clone was seen once. The chain recombines TRBV5-1 with TRBJ1-2, with D possibly matching TRBD1 (5 bases). CDR1 is SGHRS and CDR2 is YFSETQ in the germline V gene. CDR3 length: 15 residues. The V gene lost 1 base and the J gene lost 3 bases, with 13 bases spanning the gap. This CDR3 is CASSLMRGRDYGYTF. CDR3 bases: TGCGCCAGCAGCTTGATGAGGGGCCGGGACTATGGCTACACCTTC.

This clone was picked up one time. The chain carries TRBV27 and TRBJ2-6, with unresolved D. There are 17 residues in the CDR3. Germline CDR1 is MNHEY and CDR2 is SMNVEV (reference sequence). V lost 5 bases and J 1 base, leaving 15 bases between the germline ends. The CDR3 reads CASSPPPRYSGANVLTF. In nucleotides, the CDR3 is TGTGCCAGCAGTCCACCGCCAAGATATTCTGGGGCCAACGTCCTGACTTTC.

The chain combines TRBV3-1 (or the pseudogene TRBV3-2) with TRBJ2-3; D is possibly TRBD2 (6 bases). The V end lost 7 bases, the J end lost 6 bases, and 14 bases lay between the germline ends. Germline V gene data show CDR1 as LGHDT and CDR2 as YNNKEL (reference sequence). The CDR3 totals 13 residues. CDR3 loop: CASNGESGDTQYF. The CDR3 DNA reads TGTGCCAGCAACGGGGAAAGCGGGGATACGCAGTATTTT.

The genes are TRBV27 and TRBJ1-2, with 7 bases matching TRBD1. Germline CDR1 reads MNHEY; CDR2 reads SMNVEV (reference sequence). The CDR3 is made up of 13 amino acids. J gave up 4 bases and V 5 bases, and 4 bases lay outside the gene matches. CDR3 amino acids: CASSHRDSYGYTF. CDR3 sequence (DNA): TGTGCCAGCAGTCACCGGGACAGCTATGGCTACACCTTC.

The chain carries TRBV5-5 and TRBJ1-2, with D hard to call. The CDR3 is 16 amino acids. Trimming pared 3 bases from V and 2 bases from J, leaving 17 bases between. Germline V gene lookup returns CDR1 SGHKS and CDR2 YYEKEE (reference sequence). The CDR3 coding sequence is TGTGCCAGCAGCTCACCCTGGCTGGCAAGAAACTATGGCTACACCTTC. Translating gives CASSSPWLARNYGYTF.

The chain links TRBV4-1 to TRBJ1-4; D remains unclear. CDR3 length: 14 amino acids. Trimming shortened V by 1 base and J by 5 bases, and 8 bases separated the two germline ends. Germline V gene lookup returns CDR1 MGHRA and CDR2 YSYEKL. CDR3 residues: CASSQVARNEKLFF. CDR3 nucleotides: TGCGCCAGCAGCCAAGTGGCACGGAATGAAAAACTGTTTTTT.

The chain joins TRBV3-1 (or the pseudogene TRBV3-2) to TRBJ2-1; TRBD2 matches at 9 bases. Trimming at V came to 7 bases and at J to 4 bases, leaving 11 bases not matched to a gene. The CDR3 consists of 16 residues. Per germline, CDR1 LGHDT and CDR2 YNNKEL (reference sequence). The CDR3 DNA reads TGTGCCAGCAAGGGGGCGGCTAGCGGGGCGTACAATGAGCAGTTCTTC. Its protein product is CASKGAASGAYNEQFF.

As DNA, the CDR3 is TGTGCCAGCTCCGCCAGGGGGATGGGGGACACTGAAGCTTTCTTT. Translation: CASSARGMGDTEAFF. The rearrangement links TRBV9 to TRBJ1-1, with 7 positions matching TRBD1. This CDR3 spans 15 amino acids. In germline, CDR1 is SGDLS, CDR2 YYNGEE. Losses at the gene ends were 7 bases for V and 3 bases for J; bases not matched to a gene: 12.

The chain has TRBV5-4 and TRBJ2-7; tentatively, D is TRBD2 (6 bases). The germline CDR1 and CDR2 sequences are SGHNT and YYREEE (reference sequence). CDR3 size: 15 residues. Trimming pared 0 bases from V and 4 bases from J, leaving 14 bases between. In DNA form, the CDR3 reads TGTGCCAGCAGCTTGGCCAGGGCGGAGGGGTACGAGCAGTACTTC. It is translated as CASSLARAEGYEQYF. Full variable domain (missing parts from reference TRBV5-4 and TRBJ2-7): ETGVTQSPTHLIKTRGQQVTLRCSSQSGHNTVSWYQQALGQGPQFIFQYYREEENGRGNFPPRFSGLQFPNYSSELNVNALELDDSALYLCASSLARAEGYEQYFGPGTRLTVT.

The chain links TRBV3-1 (or the pseudogene TRBV3-2) to TRBJ2-3, with D possibly TRBD1 on 5 matching bases. The length of the CDR3 is 15 residues. V was clipped by 1 base and J by 3 bases, with 11 bases between them. Germline-derived CDR1 and CDR2 are LGHDT and YNNKEL (reference sequence). CDR3 residues: CASSQAGRRTDTQYF. For the CDR3, the DNA is TGTGCCAGCAGCCAAGCAGGGCGGCGGACAGATACGCAGTATTTT.

This clone was picked up a small number of times. The rearrangement uses TRBV6-1 and TRBJ1-5, with TRBD1 as a possible D gene (5 bases). The CDR3 spans 19 residues. CDR1 MNHNS and CDR2 SASEGT come from the germline V gene. Trimming removed 1 base from V and 1 base from J, with 20 bases in between. The CDR3 DNA reads as TGTGCCAGCAGTGAAGAGTTGGGCTCAGGGTGGGGGAGCAATCAGCCCCAGCATTTT. Encoded protein: CASSEELGSGWGSNQPQHF.